The table lists the clone carrying this T cell receptor beta chain with a count of one. The source of the sample is a study of T cell changes during pregnancy in multiple sclerosis. Sequencing used immunoSEQ multiplex PCR; TCRdb keeps in-frame clones, though not all of them. The repertoire holds about 79,000 clones, with 90% to 95% as singletons. CDR3 length equals 13 residues. The ends lost 7 bases at V and 7 bases at J; junction bases unmatched: 9. In germline, CDR1 is SGHDT, CDR2 YYEEEE. This clonotype was sampled from a female donor in good health, enrolled as a control in a pregnancy study. Sample: peripheral blood, taken in the second trimester of pregnancy. This sequence joins TRBV5-6 and TRBJ1-2, with 8 bases fitting TRBD1. In DNA form, the CDR3 reads TGTGCCAGCCACCCCAGGGGGCCGGTTGGCTACACCTTC. Residues: CASHPRGPVGYTF.